This T cell receptor beta chain came from a study of blood T cell repertoires in COVID-19. The data were produced by immunoSEQ multiplex PCR, yet TCRdb's version contains in-frame clones alone and is incomplete. The sample lists under 300,000 clones, approximately 90% seen once, with around 16% in the top ten. CDR1 is SQVTM and CDR2 is ANQGSEA in the germline V gene. The V end lost 4 bases, the J end lost 5 bases, and 20 bases lay between the germline ends. The CDR3 runs 15 residues. Sequenced material: PBMCs or T cells enriched from blood (not recorded which). This receptor was obtained from a young man who had recovered from COVID-19. The rearrangement joins TRBV29-1 to TRBJ2-5; TRBD1 might be the D (6 bases). Here the CDR3 reads CSVVPPTGGSETQYF. The CDR3 DNA is TGCAGCGTTGTTCCACCGACAGGCGGGTCGGAGACCCAGTACTTC.